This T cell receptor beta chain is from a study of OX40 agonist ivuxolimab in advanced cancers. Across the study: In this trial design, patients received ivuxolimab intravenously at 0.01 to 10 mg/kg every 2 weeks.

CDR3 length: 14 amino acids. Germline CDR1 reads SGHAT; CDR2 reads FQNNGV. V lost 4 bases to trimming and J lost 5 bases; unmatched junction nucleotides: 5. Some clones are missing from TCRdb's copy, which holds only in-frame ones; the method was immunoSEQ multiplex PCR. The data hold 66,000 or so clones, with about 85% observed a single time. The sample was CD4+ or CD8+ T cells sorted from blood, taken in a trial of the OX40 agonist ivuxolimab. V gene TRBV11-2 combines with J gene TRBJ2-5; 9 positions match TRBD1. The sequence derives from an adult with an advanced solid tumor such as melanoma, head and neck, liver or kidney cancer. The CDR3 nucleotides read TGTGCCAGCAGCTCCCACAGGGGGCTGGAGACCCAGTACTTC. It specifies CASSSHRGLETQYF.